Listed below are T cell receptor beta chains from one sample, sequenced in a study of OX40 agonist ivuxolimab in advanced cancers. Profiled with immunoSEQ multiplex PCR; TCRdb holds only in-frame clones, not every one. This table holds about 70,000 clones, approximately 86% found once. Sequenced material: CD4+ or CD8+ T cells sorted from blood, taken in a trial of the OX40 agonist ivuxolimab. These receptors were obtained from an adult with an advanced solid tumor such as melanoma, head and neck, liver or kidney cancer. Each CDR3 is given with its conserved first and last residue. A D gene is named only where the DNA matches it firmly. Size is stated for part of the rows, as once, few or many counts, or as a class when the clone is expanded.

D gene: .
J gene: TRBJ2-7
V gene: TRBV4-1
clone size: once
CDR3 protein: CASSQDELKNEQYF
CDR3 DNA: TGCGCCAGCAGCCAAGATGAACTTAAGAACGAGCAGTACTTC

D gene: .
J gene: TRBJ2-3
V gene: TRBV7-9
clone size: .
CDR3 protein: CASSLNSETDTQYF
CDR3 DNA: TGTGCCAGCAGCCTCAACTCCGAGACAGATACGCAGTATTTT

D gene: .
J gene: TRBJ2-1
V gene: TRBV18
clone size: once
CDR3 protein: CASSPPGPSTYNEQFF
CDR3 DNA: TGTGCCAGCTCACCTCCTGGTCCCAGCACCTACAATGAGCAGTTCTTC

D gene: .
J gene: TRBJ2-3
V gene: TRBV28
clone size: .
CDR3 protein: CASSPTTGRTDTQYF
CDR3 DNA: TGTGCCAGCAGTCCCACGACGGGACGCACAGATACGCAGTATTTT

D gene: .
J gene: TRBJ1-2
V gene: TRBV28
clone size: .
CDR3 protein: CASRNTNYGYTF
CDR3 DNA: TGTGCCAGCAGGAACACTAACTATGGCTACACCTTC

D gene: .
J gene: TRBJ1-1
V gene: TRBV7-9
clone size: few
CDR3 protein: CASSQYNTEAFF
CDR3 DNA: TGTGCCAGCAGCCAATACAACACTGAAGCTTTCTTT

D gene: .
J gene: TRBJ1-5
V gene: TRBV19
clone size: .
CDR3 protein: CASSIGGQSYSNQPQHF
CDR3 DNA: TGTGCCAGTAGTATAGGGGGTCAGAGTTATAGCAATCAGCCCCAGCATTTT

D gene: .
J gene: TRBJ2-7
V gene: TRBV10-3
clone size: .
CDR3 protein: CAIREGLSSSYEQYF
CDR3 DNA: TGTGCCATCAGAGAAGGACTATCGAGCTCCTACGAGCAGTACTTC

D gene: .
J gene: TRBJ1-1
V gene: TRBV2
clone size: once
CDR3 protein: CASIYSGRGEAFF
CDR3 DNA: TGTGCCAGCATCTATTCGGGGCGGGGTGAAGCTTTCTTT

D gene: TRBD1
J gene: TRBJ2-5
V gene: TRBV12-5
clone size: .
CDR3 protein: CASAPGQQETQYF
CDR3 DNA: TGTGCTAGTGCCCCGGGACAGCAAGAGACCCAGTACTTC

D gene: TRBD1
J gene: TRBJ1-5
V gene: TRBV7-8
clone size: .
CDR3 protein: CASSLKTGPNQPQHF
CDR3 DNA: TGTGCCAGCAGCTTAAAGACAGGGCCGAATCAGCCCCAGCATTTT

D gene: .
J gene: TRBJ1-1
V gene: TRBV28
clone size: .
CDR3 protein: CASSLSDSYTEAFF
CDR3 DNA: TGTGCCAGCAGTTTATCGGACAGTTACACTGAAGCTTTCTTT

D gene: TRBD2
J gene: TRBJ2-7
V gene: TRBV7-2
clone size: once
CDR3 protein: CASSFGTSGGPYEQYF
CDR3 DNA: TGTGCCAGCAGCTTTGGGACTAGCGGGGGGCCCTACGAGCAGTACTTC

D gene: .
J gene: TRBJ2-5
V gene: TRBV5-1
clone size: .
CDR3 protein: CASSSGRDQETQYF
CDR3 DNA: TGCGCCAGCAGCTCAGGACGGGACCAAGAGACCCAGTACTTC

D gene: TRBD1
J gene: TRBJ1-2
V gene: TRBV11-3
clone size: .
CDR3 protein: CASSLGQNYGYTF
CDR3 DNA: TGTGCCAGCAGCTTGGGACAGAACTATGGCTACACCTTC

D gene: .
J gene: TRBJ2-7
V gene: TRBV30
clone size: .
CDR3 protein: CASVRESREQYF
CDR3 DNA: TGTGCCTCCGTCAGGGAGTCTCGCGAGCAGTACTTC

D gene: TRBD1
J gene: TRBJ1-5
V gene: TRBV5-8
clone size: .
CDR3 protein: CASSKQGSRNQPQHF
CDR3 DNA: TGTGCCAGCAGCAAACAGGGGAGTCGCAATCAGCCCCAGCATTTT